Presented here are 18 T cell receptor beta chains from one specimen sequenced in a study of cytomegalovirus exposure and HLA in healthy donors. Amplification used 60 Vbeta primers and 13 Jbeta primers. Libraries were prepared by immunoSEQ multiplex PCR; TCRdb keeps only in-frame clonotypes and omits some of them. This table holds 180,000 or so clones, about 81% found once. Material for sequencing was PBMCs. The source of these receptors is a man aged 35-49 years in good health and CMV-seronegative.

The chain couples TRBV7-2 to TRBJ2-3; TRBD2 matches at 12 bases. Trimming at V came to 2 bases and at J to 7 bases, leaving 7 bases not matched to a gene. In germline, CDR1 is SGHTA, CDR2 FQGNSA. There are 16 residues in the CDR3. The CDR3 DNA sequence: TGTGCCAGCAGCTTACCTCCTAGCGGGGGGGGCTATACGCAGTATTTT. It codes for CASSLPPSGGGYTQYF.

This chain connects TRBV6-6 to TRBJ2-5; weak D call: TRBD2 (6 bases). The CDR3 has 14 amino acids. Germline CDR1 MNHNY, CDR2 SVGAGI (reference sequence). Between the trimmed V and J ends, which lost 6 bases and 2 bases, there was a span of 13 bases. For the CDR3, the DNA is TGTGCCAGCAGATCTTACGGGGGACAAGAGACCCAGTACTTC. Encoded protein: CASRSYGGQETQYF.

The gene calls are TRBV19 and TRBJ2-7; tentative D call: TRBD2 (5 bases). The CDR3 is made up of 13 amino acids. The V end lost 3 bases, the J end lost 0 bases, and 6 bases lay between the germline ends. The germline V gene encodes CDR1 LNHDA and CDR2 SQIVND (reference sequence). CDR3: CASSMGSSYEQYF. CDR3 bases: TGTGCCAGTAGTATGGGGAGCTCCTACGAGCAGTACTTC. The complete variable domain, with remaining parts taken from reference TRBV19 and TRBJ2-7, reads DGGITQSPKYLFRKEGQNVTLSCEQNLNHDAMYWYRQDPGQGLRLIYYSQIVNDFQKGDIAEGYSVSREKKESFPLTVTSAQKNPTAFYLCASSMGSSYEQYFGPGTRLTVT.

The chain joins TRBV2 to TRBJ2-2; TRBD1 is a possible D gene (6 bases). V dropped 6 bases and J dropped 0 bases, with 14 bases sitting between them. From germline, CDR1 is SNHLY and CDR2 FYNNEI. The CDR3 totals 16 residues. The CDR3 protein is CASRPGQTSNTGELFF. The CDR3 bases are TGTGCCAGCAGACCCGGACAGACGTCGAACACCGGGGAGCTGTTTTTT.

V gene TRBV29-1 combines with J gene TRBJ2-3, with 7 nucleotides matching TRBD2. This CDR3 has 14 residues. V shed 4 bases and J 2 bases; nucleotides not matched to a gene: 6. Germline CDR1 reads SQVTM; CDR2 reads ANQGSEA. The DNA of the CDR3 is TGCAGCGTTGTTGGGGGGGGGATCACAGATACGCAGTATTTT. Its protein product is CSVVGGGITDTQYF.

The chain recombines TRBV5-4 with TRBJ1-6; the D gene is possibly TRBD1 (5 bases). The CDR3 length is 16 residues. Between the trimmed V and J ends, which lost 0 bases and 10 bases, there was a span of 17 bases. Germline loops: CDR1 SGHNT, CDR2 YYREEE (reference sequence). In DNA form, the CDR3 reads TGTGCCAGCAGCTTGGCCAACGGGGGAACGAAATCACCCCTCCACTTT. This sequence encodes CASSLANGGTKSPLHF. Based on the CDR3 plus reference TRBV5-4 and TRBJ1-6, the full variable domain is ETGVTQSPTHLIKTRGQQVTLRCSSQSGHNTVSWYQQALGQGPQFIFQYYREEENGRGNFPPRFSGLQFPNYSSELNVNALELDDSALYLCASSLANGGTKSPLHFGNGTRLTVT.

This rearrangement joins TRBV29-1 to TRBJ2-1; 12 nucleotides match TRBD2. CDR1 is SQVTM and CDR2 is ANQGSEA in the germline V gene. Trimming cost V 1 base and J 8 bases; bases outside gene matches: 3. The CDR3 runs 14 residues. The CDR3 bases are TGCAGCGTTGAAGGACTAGCGGGAGACTATGAGCAGTTCTTC. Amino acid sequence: CSVEGLAGDYEQFF.

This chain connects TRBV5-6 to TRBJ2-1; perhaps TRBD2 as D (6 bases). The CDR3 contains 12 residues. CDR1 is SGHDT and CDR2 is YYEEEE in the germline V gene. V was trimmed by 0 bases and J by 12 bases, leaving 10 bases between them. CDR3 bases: TGTGCCAGCAGCTTGGATAGGAGGGGGCAGTTCTTC. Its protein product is CASSLDRRGQFF. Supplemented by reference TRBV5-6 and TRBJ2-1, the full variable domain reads DAGVTQSPTHLIKTRGQQVTLRCSPKSGHDTVSWYQQALGQGPQFIFQYYEEEERQRGNFPDRFSGHQFPNYSSELNVNALLLGDSALYLCASSLDRRGQFFGPGTRLTVL.

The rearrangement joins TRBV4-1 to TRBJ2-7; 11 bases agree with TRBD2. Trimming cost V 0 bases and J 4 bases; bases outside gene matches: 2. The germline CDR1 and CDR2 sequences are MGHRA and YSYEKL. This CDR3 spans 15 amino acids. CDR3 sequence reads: CASSQELAGAYEQYF. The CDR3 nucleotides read TGCGCCAGCAGCCAAGAACTAGCGGGAGCTTACGAGCAGTACTTC.

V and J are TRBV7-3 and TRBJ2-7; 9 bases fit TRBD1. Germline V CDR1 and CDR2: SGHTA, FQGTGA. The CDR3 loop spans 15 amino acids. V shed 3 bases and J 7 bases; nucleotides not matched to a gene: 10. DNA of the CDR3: TGTGCCAGCAGCTTCCAGGGCGGGACAGGGAGGGAGCAGTACTTC. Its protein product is CASSFQGGTGREQYF.

CDR3 nucleotides: TGCGCCAGCAGCCTATGGACAGTTGCGGAGACCCAGTACTTC. It yields the protein CASSLWTVAETQYF. The chain carries TRBV5-1 and TRBJ2-5, with D possibly TRBD1 on 6 matching bases. CDR3 length: 14 amino acids. Trimming cost V 4 bases and J 5 bases, with 15 bases left between them. Germline CDR1 SGHRS, CDR2 YFSETQ.

CDR3 in amino acids: CASSASTGGVTDTQYF. Written as DNA, the CDR3 is TGTGCCAGCAGCGCGTCGACAGGGGGGGTCACAGATACGCAGTATTTT. The genes are TRBV11-2 and TRBJ2-3; 9 nucleotides match TRBD1. The CDR3 spans 16 residues. Germline CDR1 reads SGHAT; CDR2 reads FQNNGV. Trimming cost V 5 bases and J 2 bases; bases outside gene matches: 8.

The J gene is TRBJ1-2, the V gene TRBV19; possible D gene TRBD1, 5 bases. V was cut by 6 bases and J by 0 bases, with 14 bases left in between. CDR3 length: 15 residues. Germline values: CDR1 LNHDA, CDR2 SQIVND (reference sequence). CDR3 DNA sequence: TGTGCCAGTAGAAGGATCGGGGGGTCTAACTATGGCTACACCTTC. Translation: CASRRIGGSNYGYTF.

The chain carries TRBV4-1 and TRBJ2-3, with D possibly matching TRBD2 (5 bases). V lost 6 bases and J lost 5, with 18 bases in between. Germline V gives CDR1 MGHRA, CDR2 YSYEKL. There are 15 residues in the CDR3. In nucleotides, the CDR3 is TGCGCCAGCAGAATCAAAGCGGCAGGCTTAGATACGCAGTATTTT. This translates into CASRIKAAGLDTQYF.

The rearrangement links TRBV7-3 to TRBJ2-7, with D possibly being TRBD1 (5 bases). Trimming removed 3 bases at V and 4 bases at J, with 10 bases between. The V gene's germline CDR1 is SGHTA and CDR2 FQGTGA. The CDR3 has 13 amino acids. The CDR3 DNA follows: TGTGCCAGCAGCTTTTCCCCAGGGTACGAGCAGTACTTC. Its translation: CASSFSPGYEQYF.

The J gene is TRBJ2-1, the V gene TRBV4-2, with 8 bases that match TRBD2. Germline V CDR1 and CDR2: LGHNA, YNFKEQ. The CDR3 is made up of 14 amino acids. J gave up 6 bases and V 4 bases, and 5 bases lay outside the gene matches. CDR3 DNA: TGTGCCAGCAGCCTGGGACTAGAAGGCAATGAGCAGTTCTTC. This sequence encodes CASSLGLEGNEQFF.

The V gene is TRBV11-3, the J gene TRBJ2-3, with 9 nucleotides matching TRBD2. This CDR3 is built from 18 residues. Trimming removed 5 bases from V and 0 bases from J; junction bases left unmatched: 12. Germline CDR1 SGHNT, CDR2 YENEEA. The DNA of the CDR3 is TGTGCCAGCAGCAGGCTTCTAGCGGGGTCAGCTAGCACAGATACGCAGTATTTT. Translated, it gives CASSRLLAGSASTDTQYF.

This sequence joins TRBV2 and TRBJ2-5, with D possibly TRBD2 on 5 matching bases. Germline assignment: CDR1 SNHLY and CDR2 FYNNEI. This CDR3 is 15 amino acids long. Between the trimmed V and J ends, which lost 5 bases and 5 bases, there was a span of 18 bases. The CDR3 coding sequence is TGTGCCAGCAGTCCGCGCGCACTAGGAACGGAGACCCAGTACTTC. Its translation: CASSPRALGTETQYF.